These 19 T cell receptor beta chains came from one sample sequenced in a study of human T cells and chemical hapten exposure. TCRdb itself ran the RACE reads through MiXCR, one entry per CDR3 protein. In the table there are roughly 260,000 distinct CDR3 sequences, about 9% of which are singletons. Time point: pre-sensitization, week 0. Regarding treatment: therapeutic diphenylcyclopropenone sensitization with weekly scalp DPC. The input for sequencing was whole blood, taken in connection with sensitization to the hapten diphenylcyclopropenone (DPC). The receptors shown here come from a woman aged 40 to 50 with alopecia areata. Some clones in this sample may be carry-over from other donors' samples.

The CDR3 protein is CASSSQSPFTDTQYF. The CDR3 DNA sequence: TGTGCCAGCAGCTCACAGAGTCCTTTCACAGATACGCAGTATTTT. This rearrangement joins TRBV5-5 to TRBJ2-3; D gene unclear. The V and J ends lost 3 bases and 2 bases respectively, with 13 bases between them. Germline-derived CDR1 and CDR2 are SGHKS and YYEKEE (reference sequence). The CDR3 length is 15 residues.

Comments on this clonotype: The CDR3 ends on some other residue instead of the conserved phenylalanine or tryptophan, so this is likely a read error. J is TRBJ1-1 and V is TRBV7-2; D might be TRBD1 (5 bases). Trimming pared 5 bases from V and 7 bases from J, leaving 11 bases between. Germline values: CDR1 SGHTA, CDR2 FQGNSA. The length of the CDR3 is 12 residues. The DNA for the CDR3 is TGTGCCAGCAGCACGCAGGGCTATGAAGCTTTCCTT. The encoded protein is CASSTQGYEAFL.

V usage is TRBV28 and J usage is TRBJ1-4; D ambiguous. The V and J ends lost 6 bases and 7 bases respectively, with 9 bases between them. Germline V gene sequence: CDR1 MDHEN, CDR2 SYDVKM. The CDR3 covers 12 residues. CDR3 sequence (DNA): TGTGCCAGCAGGAGGGCGGGTGAAAAACTGTTTTTT. Its protein product is CASRRAGEKLFF.

By share, this clonotype ranks as medium-sized (0.01 to 0.1%). This chain uses TRBV24-1 with TRBJ2-3; TRBD2 agrees at 8 bases. The V segment lost 3 bases and the J segment 2 bases; nucleotides outside the gene matches: 6. Germline CDR1 is KGHDR and CDR2 is SFDVKD. CDR3 length: 16 amino acids. CDR3 in DNA: TGTGCCACCAGTGATCTAGCGGGCACCGTCACAGATACGCAGTATTTT. This gives the protein CATSDLAGTVTDTQYF.

In its sample, this clonotype was seen a few times. The gene calls are TRBV11-2 and TRBJ2-3; D gene unclear. CDR3 size: 19 residues. V was trimmed by 5 bases and J by 3 bases, leaving 27 bases between them. Looked up from germline, CDR1 is SGHAT and CDR2 is FQNNGV. The CDR3 reads CASSQVSRSKRTQTDTQYF. DNA for the CDR3: TGTGCCAGCAGCCAGGTGTCAAGGAGTAAGAGGACGCAGACAGATACGCAGTATTTT. Supplemented by reference TRBV11-2 and TRBJ2-3, the full variable domain reads EAGVAQSPRYKIIEKRQSVAFWCNPISGHATLYWYQQILGQGPKLLIQFQNNGVVDDSQLPKDRFSAERLKGVDSTLKIQPAKLEDSAVYLCASSQVSRSKRTQTDTQYFGPGTRLTVL.

In its sample, this clonotype was seen a few times. This chain links TRBV5-1 with TRBJ2-7, with a tentative D call TRBD2 (5 bases). This CDR3 has 15 amino acids. Germline V gives CDR1 SGHRS, CDR2 YFSETQ. Trimming cost V 4 bases and J 1 base, with 15 bases left between them. CDR3 residues: CASSPSTSQSYEQYF. In DNA, the CDR3 is TGCGCCAGCAGCCCTTCCACTAGTCAGTCCTACGAGCAGTACTTC.

This clonotype was observed at least ten times. The V gene is TRBV5-1, the J gene TRBJ2-3; D remains ambiguous. CDR1 is SGHRS, CDR2 YFSETQ, per germline. The ends were cut back, 0 bases at V and 2 bases at J, with 4 bases in the middle. The CDR3 length is 13 residues. The CDR3 spells CASSLAPTDTQYF. CDR3 nucleotide sequence: TGCGCCAGCAGCTTGGCACCCACAGATACGCAGTATTTT.

This sequence joins TRBV4-1 and TRBJ2-2, with D possibly being TRBD2 (6 bases). Germline V lookup: CDR1 MGHRA, CDR2 YSYEKL. V lost 0 bases and J 3 bases, leaving 11 bases between the germline ends. The CDR3 loop spans 16 amino acids. CDR3 coding DNA: TGCGCCAGCAGCCAAGATGGGCGGGAATACACCGGGGAGCTGTTTTTT. Its translation is CASSQDGREYTGELFF.

This clonotype was counted many times. This rearrangement joins TRBV28 to TRBJ2-6; D unresolved. Per germline, CDR1 MDHEN and CDR2 SYDVKM. This CDR3 has 15 amino acids. V dropped 6 bases and J dropped 4 bases, with 13 bases sitting between them. The CDR3 spells CASREIRSGANVLTF. The CDR3 DNA is TGTGCCAGCAGGGAAATACGATCGGGGGCCAACGTCCTGACTTTC.

This clonotype appeared a few times. The chain combines TRBV3-1 with TRBJ2-1; no clear D gene. The CDR3 has 13 amino acids. Between the trimmed V and J ends, which lost 11 bases and 6 bases, there was a span of 17 bases. Germline V gene data show CDR1 as LGHDT and CDR2 as YNNKEL (reference sequence). The CDR3 region is CAAALEIGNEQFF. The CDR3 nucleotides are TGTGCCGCAGCGTTGGAGATCGGCAATGAGCAGTTCTTC.

The rearrangement links TRBV7-9 to TRBJ2-5, with a weak D call TRBD1 (5 bases). Germline loops: CDR1 SEHNR, CDR2 FQNEAQ (reference sequence). The CDR3 is made up of 14 amino acids. The germline V and J ends were trimmed by 3 bases and 0 bases, with 8 bases remaining between them. The CDR3 nucleotides read TGTGCCAGCAGCTTGCGACAGAACCAAGAGACCCAGTACTTC. This sequence encodes CASSLRQNQETQYF. The whole variable domain, remainder taken from reference TRBV7-9 and TRBJ2-5, is DTGVSQNPRHKITKRGQNVTFRCDPISEHNRLYWYRQTLGQGPEFLTYFQNEAQLEKSRLLSDRFSAERPKGSFSTLEIQRTEQGDSAMYLCASSLRQNQETQYFGPGTRLLVL.

This clonotype was detected only a few times. The chain carries TRBV10-3 and TRBJ2-3; D remains ambiguous. Germline CDR1 ENHRY, CDR2 SYGVKD. The CDR3 is made up of 14 amino acids. Trimming stripped 3 bases from V and 5 bases from J, with 12 bases between. CDR3 DNA sequence: TGTGCCATCAGTGATCAGTCATTGAAAGATACGCAGTATTTT. It is translated as CAISDQSLKDTQYF.

The rearrangement links TRBV5-1 to TRBJ2-7, with D maybe TRBD1 (6 bases). Trimming shortened V by 4 bases and J by 0 bases, and 11 bases separated the two germline ends. CDR3 length: 14 amino acids. CDR1 is SGHRS, CDR2 YFSETQ, per germline. The CDR3, as DNA: TGCGCCAGCAGCAGACAGGAGAGCTCCTACGAGCAGTACTTC. It specifies CASSRQESSYEQYF.

This clonotype has only a few counts. The chain couples TRBV28 to TRBJ2-7; D not certain. This CDR3 spans 12 amino acids. Germline CDR1 MDHEN, CDR2 SYDVKM. Trimming cost V 5 bases and J 4 bases, with 9 bases left between them. CDR3 protein: CASSPRFYEQYF. The CDR3 DNA sequence: TGTGCCAGCAGTCCCAGGTTTTACGAGCAGTACTTC.

The chain has TRBV20-1 and TRBJ2-5, with D perhaps being TRBD1 or TRBD2 (6 bases each). The CDR3 runs 15 residues. Germline V gene sequence: CDR1 DFQATT, CDR2 SNEGSKA (reference sequence). V shed 0 bases and J shed 2 bases, with 13 bases lying between them. In DNA, the CDR3 is TGCAGTGCTAGAGATCCGGGGGCGTATCAAGAGACCCAGTACTTC. Translated, it gives CSARDPGAYQETQYF.

Concerning this clonotype: The junction and the germline gene differ at one end; a read error may be behind it. The chain has TRBV4-2 and TRBJ2-1; a weak D match, TRBD2 (5 bases). This CDR3 is built from 14 residues. Per germline, CDR1 LGHNA and CDR2 YNFKEQ. The CDR3: CASSQADTSYERFF. The CDR3 DNA follows: TGTGCCAGCAGCCAAGCCGACACTAGTTATGAGCGGTTCTTC.

This clonotype has just a few counts. The rearrangement uses TRBV12-3 or TRBV12-4 and TRBJ2-4; D ambiguous. The CDR3 loop spans 13 amino acids. Trimming removed 5 bases at V and 5 bases at J, with 10 bases between. The DNA of the CDR3 is TGTGCCAGCAGTCCTCAGCTCCAAAACATTCAGTACTTC. Amino acid sequence: CASSPQLQNIQYF.

The table lists this clonotype with many counts. The chain has TRBV7-2 and TRBJ2-1, with 13 bases aligning to TRBD2. The CDR3 runs to 14 residues. The germline CDR1 and CDR2 sequences are SGHTA and FQGNSA. Trimming cost V 1 base and J 9 bases; bases outside gene matches: 0. The CDR3 coding sequence is TGTGCCAGCAGCTTAGGACTAGCGGGAGGTGAGCAGTTCTTC. It codes for CASSLGLAGGEQFF. Looking up the rest from reference TRBV7-2 and TRBJ2-1 gives the full variable domain: GAGVSQSPSNKVTEKGKDVELRCDPISGHTALYWYRQSLGQGLEFLIYFQGNSAPDKSGLPSDRFSAERTGGSVSTLTIQRTQQEDSAVYLCASSLGLAGGEQFFGPGTRLTVL.

This clonotype has only a few counts. J is TRBJ2-3 and V is TRBV6-2 or TRBV6-3, with 8 positions matching TRBD2. V was clipped by 6 bases and J by 4 bases; unmatched bases: 12. Germline assignment: CDR1 MNHEY and CDR2 SVGEGT. There are 16 residues in the CDR3. Here the CDR3 DNA reads TGTGCCAGCAGCTACAGAGCGGGAGAGGACCCAGATACGCAGTATTTT. This translates into CASSYRAGEDPDTQYF.